This is a list of T cell receptor beta chains from one sample in a study of siplizumab effects on memory and regulatory T cells. TCRdb's table, derived via immunoSEQ multiplex PCR, lists solely in-frame clones and lacks some. The sample has about 100,000 clones; approximately 92% are singletons. Sample: CD4+ T cells sorted from blood. The receptors were sampled from a human donor in good health. Each CDR3 is given with its conserved first and last residue. A D gene is named only where the DNA matches it firmly. Size values are once, few and many counts, or a class for expanded clones, and some rows have none.

clone_size	v_call	d_call	j_call	cdr3_aa	cdr3_nt
.	TRBV14	TRBD1	TRBJ2-3	CASTPMGQGSHTQYF	TGTGCCAGCACCCCAATGGGACAGGGTTCCCATACGCAGTATTTT
.	TRBV5-6	.	TRBJ2-3	CASSLGQLLRGDTQYF	TGTGCCAGCAGCTTGGGACAATTACTACGAGGAGATACGCAGTATTTT
.	TRBV29-1	.	TRBJ1-2	CSVDHDGYGYTF	TGCAGCGTTGATCACGACGGCTATGGCTACACCTTC
once	TRBV1	.	TRBJ2-5	CTSSGGSGQETQYF	TGCACCAGCAGCGGTGGTAGCGGGCAAGAGACCCAGTACTTC
.	TRBV5-1	TRBD2	TRBJ2-7	CASSWERGNYEQYF	TGCGCCAGCAGCTGGGAGCGGGGGAACTACGAGCAGTACTTC
.	TRBV30	TRBD1	TRBJ2-7	CASTGTASSYEQYF	TGTGCTTCTACCGGGACAGCGAGCTCCTACGAGCAGTACTTC
.	TRBV5-6	.	TRBJ1-6	CASSLARASSYNSPLHF	TGTGCCAGCAGCTTGGCCAGGGCCAGCTCCTATAATTCACCCCTCCACTTT
few	TRBV30	.	TRBJ1-1	CAWTPRGTEAFF	TGTGCCTGGACTCCGAGGGGCACTGAAGCTTTCTTT
.	TRBV30	TRBD1	TRBJ1-1	CAWSEQGKAFF	TGTGCCTGGAGCGAACAGGGGAAAGCTTTCTTT
.	TRBV10-1	TRBD2	TRBJ2-1	CASSPGTSGMNEQFF	TGCGCCAGCAGCCCCGGGACTAGCGGAATGAATGAGCAGTTCTTC
.	TRBV9	.	TRBJ1-1	CASSPTGNTEAFF	TGTGCCAGCAGCCCTACAGGGAACACTGAAGCTTTCTTT
.	TRBV6-5	.	TRBJ2-7	CASSYFGGPTYEQYF	TGTGCCAGCAGTTACTTTGGGGGGCCGACCTACGAGCAGTACTTC
.	TRBV7-3	.	TRBJ2-5	CASSLVDRETQYF	TGTGCCAGCAGCTTGGTCGACCGGGAGACCCAGTACTTC
.	TRBV10-1	.	TRBJ1-2	CASIRQDTYGYTF	TGCGCCAGCATTCGACAGGACACCTATGGCTACACCTTC
.	TRBV18	TRBD2	TRBJ2-7	CASSPLSGGKNEQYF	TGTGCCAGCTCACCACTAAGCGGGGGTAAGAACGAGCAGTACTTC
.	TRBV7-2	TRBD2	TRBJ2-5	CASSIIAGGLAGETQYF	TGTGCCAGCAGCATCATAGCGGGGGGACTAGCGGGTGAGACCCAGTACTTC
once	TRBV6-5	TRBD2	TRBJ2-5	CASSAGGVRETQYF	TGTGCCAGCAGTGCCGGGGGGGTACGGGAGACCCAGTACTTC
.	TRBV7-3	.	TRBJ2-6	CASSPSAGSGANVLTF	TGTGCCAGCAGCCCCAGCGCTGGCTCTGGGGCCAACGTCCTGACTTTC
.	TRBV18	TRBD2	TRBJ2-3	CASSPPLTSGGATDTQYF	TGTGCCAGCTCACCACCACTGACATCGGGGGGGGCCACAGATACGCAGTATTTT
.	TRBV9	.	TRBJ2-3	CASSGSTDTQYF	TGTGCCAGCAGCGGTAGCACAGATACGCAGTATTTT
.	TRBV5-1	.	TRBJ2-3	CASSFQGTDSDTQYF	TGCGCCAGCAGCTTTCAGGGGACCGACTCAGATACGCAGTATTTT
.	TRBV7-8	TRBD1	TRBJ1-6	CASSLTRDRYSPLHF	TGTGCCAGCAGCCTCACACGGGACAGATATTCACCCCTCCACTTT
.	TRBV6-1	TRBD1	TRBJ2-7	CASSEDRGLSYEQYF	TGTGCCAGCAGTGAAGACAGGGGGTTATCCTACGAGCAGTACTTC
once	TRBV14	.	TRBJ1-2	CASSQGGAGIPYGYTF	TGTGCCAGCAGCCAAGGAGGGGCGGGGATCCCATATGGCTACACCTTC
.	TRBV28	.	TRBJ2-7	CASHSFKGAYEQYF	TGTGCCAGCCATTCTTTTAAGGGTGCCTACGAGCAGTACTTC
.	TRBV5-1	TRBD1	TRBJ2-7	CASSLAGQGTYEQYF	TGCGCCAGCAGCTTGGCGGGACAGGGGACCTACGAGCAGTACTTC
.	TRBV29-1	.	TRBJ2-1	CSVEDRFKRRNNEQFF	TGCAGCGTTGAAGATCGGTTCAAGCGACGGAACAATGAGCAGTTCTTC
once	TRBV5-1	.	TRBJ2-6	CASSPLFGGANVLTF	TGCGCCAGCAGCCCACTTTTCGGTGGGGCCAACGTCCTGACTTTC
.	TRBV18	.	TRBJ2-3	CASSPPQPTDTQYF	TGTGCCAGCTCACCACCGCAACCCACAGATACGCAGTATTTT
.	TRBV9	.	TRBJ1-2	CASSVVSGYGYTF	TGTGCCAGCAGCGTAGTGTCCGGGTATGGCTACACCTTC
few	TRBV6-6	.	TRBJ2-5	CASSRQETQYF	TGTGCCAGCAGCCGACAAGAGACCCAGTACTTC
.	TRBV5-4	.	TRBJ2-5	CASSLGGRGRQETQYF	TGTGCCAGCAGCTTGGGGGGGCGGGGTCGCCAAGAGACCCAGTACTTC
.	TRBV5-1	TRBD1	TRBJ1-3	CASSLQGQGNTIYF	TGCGCCAGCAGCTTACAGGGGCAAGGAAACACCATATATTTT
once	TRBV19	TRBD2	TRBJ2-5	CASSIDLGGKTQYF	TGTGCCAGTAGTATAGATCTCGGGGGGAAGACCCAGTACTTC
.	TRBV5-4	.	TRBJ1-1	CASSLDNSLSFWNTEAFF	TGTGCCAGCAGCTTGGATAACAGCCTCTCATTTTGGAACACTGAAGCTTTCTTT
.	TRBV4-2	TRBD1	TRBJ2-2	CASSRGQMNTGELFF	TGTGCCAGCAGCCGGGGACAGATGAACACCGGGGAGCTGTTTTTT
.	TRBV7-3	.	TRBJ2-5	CASSLNVQETQYF	TGTGCCAGCAGCTTAAATGTACAAGAGACCCAGTACTTC
.	TRBV2	.	TRBJ2-1	CASSERAGWNEQFF	TGTGCCAGCAGTGAGAGGGCAGGGTGGAATGAGCAGTTCTTC
.	TRBV2	.	TRBJ1-6	CASSATDKDNSPLHF	TGTGCCAGCAGTGCAACGGACAAAGATAATTCACCCCTCCACTTT
.	TRBV28	.	TRBJ1-5	CASSQGQPQHF	TGTGCCAGCAGCCAGGGGCAGCCCCAGCATTTT
.	TRBV15	.	TRBJ1-5	CATSHDSNQPQHF	TGTGCCACCAGCCACGACAGCAATCAGCCCCAGCATTTT
.	TRBV5-1	TRBD1	TRBJ2-6	CASSLEHRGQGGANVLTF	TGCGCCAGCAGCTTGGAACATAGGGGGCAAGGTGGGGCCAACGTCCTGACTTTC
.	TRBV12-5	TRBD1	TRBJ2-5	CASGLGQGVQETQYF	TGTGCTAGTGGTTTGGGCCAGGGGGTCCAAGAGACCCAGTACTTC
.	TRBV5-1	.	TRBJ1-1	CASSLAGNTEAFF	TGCGCCAGCAGCTTGGCGGGGAACACTGAAGCTTTCTTT
.	TRBV4-2	TRBD1	TRBJ2-5	CASSQVLPGQGEETQYF	TGTGCCAGCAGCCAAGTTCTTCCGGGACAGGGAGAAGAGACCCAGTACTTC
.	TRBV7-3	TRBD1	TRBJ2-1	CASSPDRGYEQFF	TGTGCCAGCAGTCCAGACAGGGGCTATGAGCAGTTCTTC
.	TRBV19	.	TRBJ2-6	CASSILGPGANVLTF	TGTGCCAGTAGTATCTTAGGGCCCGGGGCCAACGTCCTGACTTTC